The rows below give T cell receptor beta chains drawn from one sample of a study of T cell responses to AZD1222 COVID-19 vaccine. Sequencing was performed with immunoSEQ multiplex PCR; in TCRdb, only in-frame clones are kept and a portion is missing. The sample carries about 190,000 clones, more than 80% recorded once. Sequenced here: peripheral blood, sampled 28 days after the second dose of the MenACWY control vaccine. The receptors originated from an adult who received the MenACWY meningococcal vaccine as a control. CDR3s include the opening cysteine and the closing phenylalanine or tryptophan. The order of the fields is D gene, J gene, clone size, V gene, CDR3 DNA, CDR3 protein. A D gene is named only where the DNA matches it firmly. Expanded clones get a size class; other rows say once, few or many, or leave the size out.

d_call: NA
j_call: TRBJ1-2
clone_size: NA
v_call: TRBV6-1
cdr3_nt: TGTGCCAGCAGTGAATGGCCCGAGGCTGGCTACACCTTC
cdr3_aa: CASSEWPEAGYTF

d_call: NA
j_call: TRBJ2-2
clone_size: NA
v_call: TRBV10-3
cdr3_nt: TGTGCCATGGAAGCAGGGCTCTTATCGAACACCGGGGAGCTGTTTTTT
cdr3_aa: CAMEAGLLSNTGELFF

d_call: NA
j_call: TRBJ1-2
clone_size: NA
v_call: TRBV10-3
cdr3_nt: TGTGCCATCACCTCCCGGGACGAGACCTATGGCTACACCTTC
cdr3_aa: CAITSRDETYGYTF

d_call: NA
j_call: TRBJ1-2
clone_size: NA
v_call: TRBV27
cdr3_nt: TGTGCCAGCAGTCCGGCGAAGGTCTTTAACTATGGCTACACCTTC
cdr3_aa: CASSPAKVFNYGYTF

d_call: NA
j_call: TRBJ2-5
clone_size: NA
v_call: TRBV6-2/TRBV6-3
cdr3_nt: TGTGCCAGCAGTTACTCGAAGGGCGGGACCCAGTACTTC
cdr3_aa: CASSYSKGGTQYF

d_call: NA
j_call: TRBJ1-2
clone_size: NA
v_call: TRBV7-9
cdr3_nt: TGTGCCAGCAGCTTAGAGCTCATGGCAGGGGCGGGCTACACCTTC
cdr3_aa: CASSLELMAGAGYTF

d_call: TRBD2
j_call: TRBJ2-7
clone_size: NA
v_call: TRBV6-5
cdr3_nt: TGTGCCAGCAACGAGCAGACTAGCGGAACCAAGCAGTACTTC
cdr3_aa: CASNEQTSGTKQYF

d_call: NA
j_call: TRBJ2-2
clone_size: NA
v_call: TRBV5-1
cdr3_nt: TGCGCCAGCAGCTTGGTCGAAATAGCGCTTTACCCCGGGGAGCTGTTTTTT
cdr3_aa: CASSLVEIALYPGELFF

d_call: NA
j_call: TRBJ1-3
clone_size: NA
v_call: TRBV12-3/TRBV12-4
cdr3_nt: TGTGCCAGCAGTTCGGGGTTGGGAAACACCATATATTTT
cdr3_aa: CASSSGLGNTIYF

d_call: NA
j_call: TRBJ2-7
clone_size: NA
v_call: TRBV6-6
cdr3_nt: TGTGCCAGCAGTATAGGCGGGATTGGAGGACCCGAGCAGTACTTC
cdr3_aa: CASSIGGIGGPEQYF

d_call: NA
j_call: TRBJ2-7
clone_size: NA
v_call: TRBV5-1
cdr3_nt: TGCGCCAGCAGTTTTACACCGGGACCCTACGAGCAGTACTTC
cdr3_aa: CASSFTPGPYEQYF

d_call: NA
j_call: TRBJ1-6
clone_size: NA
v_call: TRBV9
cdr3_nt: TGTGCCAGCAAGTCCGGGGGGGCTAGCTCCTATAATTCACCCCTCCACTTT
cdr3_aa: CASKSGGASSYNSPLHF

d_call: TRBD2
j_call: TRBJ2-3
clone_size: NA
v_call: TRBV7-3
cdr3_nt: TGTGCCAGCAGCTGGGGCGGGAGAGTAGATACGCAGTATTTT
cdr3_aa: CASSWGGRVDTQYF

d_call: NA
j_call: TRBJ1-5
clone_size: once
v_call: TRBV27
cdr3_nt: TGTGCCAGCAGTTTTTCGGACAGACTCAATCAGCCCCAGCATTTT
cdr3_aa: CASSFSDRLNQPQHF

d_call: NA
j_call: TRBJ2-2
clone_size: NA
v_call: TRBV19
cdr3_nt: TGTGCCAGTAGGAACGGGCTACACACCGGGGAGCTGTTTTTT
cdr3_aa: CASRNGLHTGELFF

d_call: TRBD1
j_call: TRBJ2-1
clone_size: NA
v_call: TRBV24-1
cdr3_nt: TGTGCCACCAGGCCCGGGACAGGTTTCTACAATGAGCAGTTCTTC
cdr3_aa: CATRPGTGFYNEQFF

d_call: NA
j_call: TRBJ1-3
clone_size: NA
v_call: TRBV3-1/TRBV3-2
cdr3_nt: TGTGCCAGCAGCCCCACAGGAAACACCATATATTTT
cdr3_aa: CASSPTGNTIYF

d_call: TRBD2
j_call: TRBJ2-5
clone_size: once
v_call: TRBV5-4
cdr3_nt: TGTGCCAGCAGCTCTGCTTGGCGGGAGCTCGCGCACCAAGAGACCCAGTACTTC
cdr3_aa: CASSSAWRELAHQETQYF

d_call: NA
j_call: TRBJ2-1
clone_size: NA
v_call: TRBV2
cdr3_nt: TGTGCCAGCAGTGACGTTCTAGCGAATTACAATGAGCAGTTCTTC
cdr3_aa: CASSDVLANYNEQFF

d_call: NA
j_call: TRBJ2-7
clone_size: NA
v_call: TRBV19
cdr3_nt: TGTGCCAGTAGTATAGGTGGAGGAGGGGGCCACTACGAGCAGTACTTC
cdr3_aa: CASSIGGGGGHYEQYF

d_call: NA
j_call: TRBJ1-2
clone_size: NA
v_call: TRBV12-3/TRBV12-4
cdr3_nt: TGTGCCAGCAGCTCCTCACAGAGCTACACCTTC
cdr3_aa: CASSSSQSYTF

d_call: NA
j_call: TRBJ1-1
clone_size: once
v_call: TRBV21-1
cdr3_nt: TGTGCCAGCATCCAACAGGATCACGGGACTGAAGCTTTCTTT
cdr3_aa: CASIQQDHGTEAFF

d_call: NA
j_call: TRBJ2-3
clone_size: NA
v_call: TRBV19
cdr3_nt: TGTGCCAGTAGTATACTTGCGGTAATCACAGATACGCAGTATTTT
cdr3_aa: CASSILAVITDTQYF

d_call: NA
j_call: TRBJ1-2
clone_size: NA
v_call: TRBV4-3
cdr3_nt: TGCGCCAGCAGCGAAGTACTCGCAGGGGACTATGGCTACACCTTC
cdr3_aa: CASSEVLAGDYGYTF

d_call: NA
j_call: TRBJ1-2
clone_size: NA
v_call: TRBV28
cdr3_nt: TGTGCCAGCAGTTTCGTAAACTATGGCTACACCTTC
cdr3_aa: CASSFVNYGYTF

d_call: NA
j_call: TRBJ2-1
clone_size: NA
v_call: TRBV30
cdr3_nt: TGTGCCTGGGGGACTGACAATGGTGAGCAGTTCTTC
cdr3_aa: CAWGTDNGEQFF

d_call: NA
j_call: TRBJ1-3
clone_size: NA
v_call: TRBV9
cdr3_nt: TGTGCCAGCAGCGCAGGCGCCGGCGCCACCATATATTTT
cdr3_aa: CASSAGAGATIYF

d_call: NA
j_call: TRBJ2-1
clone_size: NA
v_call: TRBV27
cdr3_nt: TGTGCCAGCACTCCGGGAGTTGCCTACAATGAGCAGTTCTTC
cdr3_aa: CASTPGVAYNEQFF

d_call: NA
j_call: TRBJ1-2
clone_size: NA
v_call: TRBV28
cdr3_nt: TGTGCCAGCGCTGATGGGAAGCGCGGCTACACCTTC
cdr3_aa: CASADGKRGYTF

d_call: TRBD1
j_call: TRBJ1-6
clone_size: once
v_call: TRBV14
cdr3_nt: TGTGCCAGCAGCCAAGGTCGGACAGGGCGAGGTTCACCCCTCCACTTT
cdr3_aa: CASSQGRTGRGSPLHF

d_call: NA
j_call: TRBJ2-7
clone_size: once
v_call: TRBV7-9
cdr3_nt: TGTGCCAGCAGCTTAGCTGGGGGAGCCTACGAGCAGTACTTC
cdr3_aa: CASSLAGGAYEQYF

d_call: NA
j_call: TRBJ1-3
clone_size: NA
v_call: TRBV19
cdr3_nt: TGTGCCAGTAGTCTGGCTCCTTCGATGATTGAAGGAAACACCATATATTTT
cdr3_aa: CASSLAPSMIEGNTIYF

d_call: NA
j_call: TRBJ1-4
clone_size: once
v_call: TRBV19
cdr3_nt: TGTGCCAGTAGTATAGATCTGCAGGGGACCGCCTATGAAAAACTGTTTTTT
cdr3_aa: CASSIDLQGTAYEKLFF

d_call: TRBD2
j_call: TRBJ2-1
clone_size: NA
v_call: TRBV6-4
cdr3_nt: TGTGCCAGCAGTGACGGTCTAGCGGGAGGCCCTAGCTCCTACAATGAGCAGTTCTTC
cdr3_aa: CASSDGLAGGPSSYNEQFF

d_call: TRBD1
j_call: TRBJ2-7
clone_size: NA
v_call: TRBV11-2
cdr3_nt: TGTGCCAGCAGTTCCGGGACAGGGGTAAGCGAGCAGTACTTC
cdr3_aa: CASSSGTGVSEQYF

d_call: TRBD1
j_call: TRBJ1-2
clone_size: NA
v_call: TRBV7-8
cdr3_nt: TGTGCCAGCAGCACCGGGACAGACGTATACAACTATGGCTACACCTTC
cdr3_aa: CASSTGTDVYNYGYTF

d_call: NA
j_call: TRBJ2-7
clone_size: NA
v_call: TRBV7-8
cdr3_nt: TGTGCCAGCAGCTTAGCGGCCAGCTCCTACGAGCAGTACTTC
cdr3_aa: CASSLAASSYEQYF

d_call: TRBD2
j_call: TRBJ2-7
clone_size: NA
v_call: TRBV4-2
cdr3_nt: TGTGCCAGCAGCCAACTAGCGGGAGACTACTACGAGCAGTACTTC
cdr3_aa: CASSQLAGDYYEQYF

d_call: TRBD2
j_call: TRBJ2-1
clone_size: NA
v_call: TRBV30
cdr3_nt: TGTGCCTGGGAGAAGGCGGGAGGATCCTACAATGAGCAGTTCTTC
cdr3_aa: CAWEKAGGSYNEQFF

d_call: TRBD2
j_call: TRBJ2-1
clone_size: NA
v_call: TRBV7-2
cdr3_nt: TGTGCCAGCAGCTCAACCGCAGCTAGCGGGAGCTTCAATGAGCAGTTCTTC
cdr3_aa: CASSSTAASGSFNEQFF

d_call: NA
j_call: TRBJ1-2
clone_size: NA
v_call: TRBV5-4
cdr3_nt: TGTGCCAGCAGCTGGGGTAGGGGGGAGAACTATGGCTACACCTTC
cdr3_aa: CASSWGRGENYGYTF

d_call: NA
j_call: TRBJ1-1
clone_size: NA
v_call: TRBV7-2
cdr3_nt: TGTGCCAGCAGCCAGGGCGGTGGAGGGACTGAAGCTTTCTTT
cdr3_aa: CASSQGGGGTEAFF

d_call: NA
j_call: TRBJ1-3
clone_size: once
v_call: TRBV28
cdr3_nt: TGTGCCAGCAGTTTAAAGGGATGGAACCAAAACACCATATATTTT
cdr3_aa: CASSLKGWNQNTIYF

d_call: TRBD1
j_call: TRBJ1-2
clone_size: NA
v_call: TRBV24-1
cdr3_nt: TGTGCCACCAGTGGACAGGGGTATGGCTACACCTTC
cdr3_aa: CATSGQGYGYTF

d_call: NA
j_call: TRBJ1-5
clone_size: NA
v_call: TRBV28
cdr3_nt: TGTGCCAGCAGTCCCCGCGGGGCTCAGCCCCAGCATTTT
cdr3_aa: CASSPRGAQPQHF

d_call: NA
j_call: TRBJ2-7
clone_size: NA
v_call: TRBV3-1/TRBV3-2
cdr3_nt: TGTGCCAGCAGCCAAACTTCCTACGAGCAGTACTTC
cdr3_aa: CASSQTSYEQYF

d_call: NA
j_call: TRBJ2-7
clone_size: NA
v_call: TRBV6-5
cdr3_nt: TGTGCCAGCAGTTACTCAGGAGACTTATCCTACGAGCAGTACTTC
cdr3_aa: CASSYSGDLSYEQYF

d_call: NA
j_call: TRBJ1-3
clone_size: once
v_call: TRBV7-9
cdr3_nt: TGTGCCAGCAGCACCCCGGGTACAGGAAACACCATATATTTT
cdr3_aa: CASSTPGTGNTIYF

d_call: TRBD1
j_call: TRBJ1-5
clone_size: few
v_call: TRBV10-3
cdr3_nt: TGTGCCATCAGGCCCGACAGGGGGCTTCAGCCCCAGCATTTT
cdr3_aa: CAIRPDRGLQPQHF

d_call: NA
j_call: TRBJ2-1
clone_size: NA
v_call: TRBV28
cdr3_nt: TGTGCCAGACAGCACCGCAACTCCTACAATGAGCAGTTCTTC
cdr3_aa: CARQHRNSYNEQFF

d_call: NA
j_call: TRBJ2-7
clone_size: NA
v_call: TRBV7-2
cdr3_nt: TGTGCCAGCAGCTCGGGTAGGTTGGCGTCCTACGAGCAGTACTTC
cdr3_aa: CASSSGRLASYEQYF

d_call: NA
j_call: TRBJ2-3
clone_size: NA
v_call: TRBV5-5
cdr3_nt: TGTGCCAGCAGCTTTGAAGGGAACACAGATACGCAGTATTTT
cdr3_aa: CASSFEGNTDTQYF

d_call: TRBD1
j_call: TRBJ1-2
clone_size: NA
v_call: TRBV5-1
cdr3_nt: TGCGCCAGCAGCCTACGGACAGGGGGCGAGTTCGGCTACACCTTC
cdr3_aa: CASSLRTGGEFGYTF

d_call: NA
j_call: TRBJ1-6
clone_size: NA
v_call: TRBV7-9
cdr3_nt: TGTGCCAGCAGCAAAGATAATTCACCCCTCCACTTT
cdr3_aa: CASSKDNSPLHF

d_call: TRBD1
j_call: TRBJ2-3
clone_size: NA
v_call: TRBV15
cdr3_nt: TGTGCCACCAGCCGCCCCGAGGACAGGGTAACAGATACGCAGTATTTT
cdr3_aa: CATSRPEDRVTDTQYF

d_call: NA
j_call: TRBJ2-7
clone_size: NA
v_call: TRBV28
cdr3_nt: TGTGCCAGCAGTTTGCCCCTTTTCTACGAGCAGTACTTC
cdr3_aa: CASSLPLFYEQYF

d_call: NA
j_call: TRBJ2-2
clone_size: NA
v_call: TRBV30
cdr3_nt: TGTGCCTGGAGTGTGACGGTACAAGGCGGGGAGCTGTTTTTT
cdr3_aa: CAWSVTVQGGELFF